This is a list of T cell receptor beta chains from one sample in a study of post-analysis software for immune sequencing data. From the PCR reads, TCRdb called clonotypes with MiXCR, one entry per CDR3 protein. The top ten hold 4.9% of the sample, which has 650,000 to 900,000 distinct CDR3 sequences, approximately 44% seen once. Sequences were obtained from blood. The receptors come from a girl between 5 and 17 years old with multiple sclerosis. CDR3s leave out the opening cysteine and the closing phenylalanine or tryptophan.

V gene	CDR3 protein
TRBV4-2	ASSPLGGAGEQF
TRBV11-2	ASSYTQGSDTQY
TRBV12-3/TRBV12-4	ASSPPGQGSEAF
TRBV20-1	SASGASGRTQY
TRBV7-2	ASSWSGLSYEQY
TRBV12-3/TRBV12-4	ASSTTSSGELF
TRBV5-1	ASSFGKGLHEQY
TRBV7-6	ASSLGDGGSYNEQF
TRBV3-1	ASSQVTGSNQPQH
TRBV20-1	SAQSGTDSYNEQF
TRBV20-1	SAKTSSYNEQF
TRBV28	ASSLRFSGSGANVLT
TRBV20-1	SARGPGAPYGYT
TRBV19	ASSIRDPYEQY
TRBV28	ATRGPNQPQH
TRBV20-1	SARRRFAYT
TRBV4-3	ASSQDIWASNEKLF
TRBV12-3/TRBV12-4	ASRMVNTEAF
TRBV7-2	ASSVTGLEQY
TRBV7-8	ASSLTGTSGTLEQF
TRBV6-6	ASSLTGGLAVYEQY
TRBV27	AGRKRDRKNTEAF
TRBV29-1	SDGGYT
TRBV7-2	ASSLSRGGHKNNSYNEQF
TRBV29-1	SVLGNPTGWEETQY
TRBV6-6	AYGGVYGYT
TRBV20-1	SPIFLQGDEQF
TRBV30	ASQDHLRGQF
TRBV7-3	ASSPKAGTSTDTQY
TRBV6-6	ASSPSGRAWDEQF
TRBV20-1	SARAGTSSHNEQF
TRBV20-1	SVRGAGGMETQY
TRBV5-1	ASRLGLAELNEQF
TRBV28	ASSFTGHPYEQY
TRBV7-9	ASSSYEGHTEAF
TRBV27	ASSFGTGVRSGANVLT
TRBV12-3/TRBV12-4	ASSPWRGGEGYEQY
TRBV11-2	ASSSGTSVANIQY
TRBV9	ASSPTTSVVPYEQY
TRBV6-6	ASSRGTGRFEQY
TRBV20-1	SAKTSGSRNEQF
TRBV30	AWKGTGVYGYT
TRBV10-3	AISEPPISGANVLT
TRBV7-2	ASSSVDRAQETQY
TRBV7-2	ASSGIGWETQY
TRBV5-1	ASSFRAMASEQY
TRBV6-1	ASRRDIEQY
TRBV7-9	ASSLPVYNEQF
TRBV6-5	ASTGRNYEQY
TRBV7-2	ASSLVGGLWQETQY
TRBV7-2	ASSLAIIGALGASGRYEQY
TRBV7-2	ASSGDNEQF
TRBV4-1	ASSHARVSGANVLT
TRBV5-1	ASSPGTYQETQY
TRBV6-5	ASSYSVASPGDEQF
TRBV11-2	ATGRGAYNEQF